This T cell receptor (beta chain) was retrieved from a study of T-cell reconstitution after alpha-beta-depleted transplantation in children. The table lists this clonotype with a few counts. Unique molecular identifiers were incorporated during preparation of the TCRbeta library. TCRdb used MiXCR to reprocess the PCR reads, holding one entry per CDR3 protein. The data contain about 230,000 distinct CDR3 sequences, about a tenth of them singletons. V trimming: 4 bases; J trimming: 5 bases; junction bases outside the gene matches: 6. The V gene's germline CDR1 is SGHRS and CDR2 YFSETQ. The CDR3 is 16 amino acids.

J is TRBJ2-1 and V is TRBV5-1; 13 bases map to TRBD2. The source material was PBMCs from the stem cell graft donor, sampled from the stem cell graft. This receptor was identified in a human donor who donated a stem cell graft to a child with acute lymphoblastic leukemia. CDR3 sequence reads: CASSPIGTSGNNEQFF. CDR3 coding DNA: TGCGCCAGCAGCCCAATCGGGACTAGCGGGAACAATGAGCAGTTCTTC.